This TCR beta chain was sequenced for a study of OX40 agonist ivuxolimab in advanced cancers. Turning to the study itself: Three patients, one with hepatocellular carcinoma and two with cutaneous melanoma, responded partially.

Only in-frame clones appear in the TCRdb table, and some are missing; sequencing was by immunoSEQ multiplex PCR. The sample has about 24,000 clones; around 84% are singletons. Sample: CD4+ or CD8+ T cells sorted from blood, taken in a trial of the OX40 agonist ivuxolimab. The TCR originated in an adult with an advanced solid tumor such as melanoma, head and neck, liver or kidney cancer.

The CDR3 sequence: CASSPHLDRANSPLHF. CDR3 bases: TGTGCCAGCAGTCCCCATCTAGACAGGGCGAATTCACCCCTCCACTTT. This sequence joins TRBV6-6 and TRBJ1-6, with TRBD1 matching over 7 bases. Germline V gives CDR1 MNHNY, CDR2 SVGAGI (reference sequence). The CDR3 spans 16 residues. V lost 5 bases, J lost 7 bases, and 11 bases stayed unmatched.